This is a list of T cell receptor beta chains from one sample in a study of response to subunit inactivated influenza vaccine. TCRdb analysed the RT-PCR reads with MiXCR anew, one entry per CDR3 protein. Counted here are over 150,000 distinct CDR3 sequences, about 11% occurring once; the ten biggest clones make up roughly 40%. The sequenced sample was CD8+ T cells sorted from PBMCs, obtained about 23 months after vaccination. These receptors were obtained from a man in his fifties or sixties who received an inactivated influenza vaccine. The CDR3 runs from the conserved cysteine through the conserved F or W. D genes are given only for firm matches. The listing skips clone size in some rows; elsewhere it reads once, few, many or a size class.

abundance	j_gene	d_gene	v_gene	CDR3aa	CDR3nt
NA	TRBJ2-7	NA	TRBV11-2	CASSLGPQGYYEQYF	TGTGCCAGCAGCTTAGGCCCTCAAGGGTACTACGAGCAGTACTTC
many	TRBJ1-2	NA	TRBV5-1	CASSLDGYGYTF	TGCGCCAGCAGCTTGGATGGTTATGGCTACACCTTC
NA	TRBJ2-1	NA	TRBV28	CASSLIAYKDYNEQFF	TGTGCCAGCAGTTTGATAGCATATAAAGACTACAATGAGCAGTTCTTC
NA	TRBJ2-1	TRBD2	TRBV4-3	CASSLREDRYNEQFF	TGCGCCAGCAGCCTGCGGGAGGACCGCTACAATGAGCAGTTCTTC
NA	TRBJ2-1	NA	TRBV4-3	CASSQELAAAYNEQFF	TGCGCCAGCAGCCAAGAGTTGGCAGCGGCCTACAATGAGCAGTTCTTC
few	TRBJ1-1	NA	TRBV20-1	CSAPLEMWEMNTEAFF	TGCAGTGCTCCTTTAGAAATGTGGGAGATGAACACTGAAGCTTTCTTT
NA	TRBJ2-7	NA	TRBV7-9	CASARSSYEQYF	TGTGCCAGCGCTAGGAGCTCCTACGAGCAGTACTTC
NA	TRBJ1-5	NA	TRBV12-3/TRBV12-4	CASSLGPGDQPQHF	TGTGCCAGCAGTTTAGGTCCGGGGGATCAGCCCCAGCATTTT
NA	TRBJ2-2	TRBD2	TRBV4-1	CASSQYSAASGSGELFF	TGCGCCAGCAGCCAGTATTCAGCGGCTAGCGGAAGCGGGGAGCTGTTTTTT
NA	TRBJ2-5	NA	TRBV28	CASRLFRGYAETQYF	TGTGCCAGCAGGTTATTTCGGGGGTATGCAGAGACCCAGTACTTC
NA	TRBJ1-6	NA	TRBV11-2	CASSARGNNSPLHF	TGTGCCAGCAGCGCCCGGGGGAATAATTCACCCCTCCACTTT
NA	TRBJ1-5	NA	TRBV10-3	CATQVPLQPQHF	TGTGCCACCCAGGTCCCCCTCCAGCCCCAGCATTTT
many	TRBJ1-6	TRBD1	TRBV6-4	CASSDSRQGDNSPLHF	TGTGCCAGCAGTGACTCTCGGCAGGGGGATAATTCACCCCTCCACTTT